The present entry profiles one T cell receptor beta chain with its context. Its specificity is not known. V lost 4 bases and J lost 4, with 18 bases in between. Germline CDR1 SGHNT, CDR2 YYREEE (reference sequence). There are 15 residues in the CDR3. The sample originates from a study of Ad26.COV2.S vaccination and SARS-CoV-2 variants. Study background: In the study, Ad26.COV2.S was injected intramuscularly once, or twice 56 days apart. Whole-study findings and limits: Researchers cautioned that TCR breadth and depth analyses may have underestimated total T cell responses. A substantial breadth of spike-specific CD8+ and CD4+ T cell responses after vaccination has been reported.

Produced via immunoSEQ multiplex PCR; TCRdb's table is partial and in-frame only. Of a few hundred thousand clones in the sample, 89% were seen once. The treatment is: over 15 received Ad26.COV2.S at low or high dose, single or two shots; several received placebo; per-sample allocation not given. Following the first vaccine or placebo injection, samples were taken on day 63. Boston supplied an adult donor aged 18-55 years. The source was peripheral blood, collected in a trial of Ad26.COV2.S vaccine versus placebo. V gene TRBV5-4 combines with J gene TRBJ2-7; D might be TRBD2 (5 bases). The sequence came from a person aged 18 to 59 who received the Ad26.COV2.S COVID-19 vaccine or a placebo. The CDR3 spells CASSQAGGTLYEQYF. In nucleotides, the CDR3 is TGTGCCAGCAGCCAGGCGGGTGGCACCCTTTACGAGCAGTACTTC.